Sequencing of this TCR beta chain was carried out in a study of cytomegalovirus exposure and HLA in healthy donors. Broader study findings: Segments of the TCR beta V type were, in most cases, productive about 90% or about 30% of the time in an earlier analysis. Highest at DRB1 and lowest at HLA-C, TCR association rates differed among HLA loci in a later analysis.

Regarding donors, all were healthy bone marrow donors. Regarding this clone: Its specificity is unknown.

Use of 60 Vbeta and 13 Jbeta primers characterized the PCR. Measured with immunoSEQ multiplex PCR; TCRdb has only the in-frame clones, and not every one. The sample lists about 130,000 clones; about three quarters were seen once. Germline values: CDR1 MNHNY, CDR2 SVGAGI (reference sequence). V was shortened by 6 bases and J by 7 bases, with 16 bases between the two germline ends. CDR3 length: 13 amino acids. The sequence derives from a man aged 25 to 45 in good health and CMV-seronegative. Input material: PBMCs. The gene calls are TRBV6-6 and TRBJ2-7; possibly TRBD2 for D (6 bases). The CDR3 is CASRTGGAWEQYF. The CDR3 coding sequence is TGTGCCAGCAGGACCGGGGGAGCGTGGGAGCAGTACTTC.